Below, 5 T cell receptor beta chains from the same sample are listed, as sequenced in a study of a mutant IDH1 vaccine in newly diagnosed glioma. Using immunoSEQ multiplex PCR, the repertoire was profiled, and TCRdb retains in-frame clones only, with some absent. This table holds around 30,000 clones, approximately 80% found once. Documented time point: baseline, week 1 (first vaccination visit). The treatment denotes: pre-vaccination baseline after standard-of-care therapy. The specimen was peripheral blood mononuclear cells (PBMCs), collected from a glioma patient treated with radiotherapy, temozolomide or both. All receptors derive from a man aged 45-65 years with glioma. Some clones in this sample may be carry-over from other donors' samples.

This sequence joins TRBV7-8 and TRBJ2-7, with D possibly being TRBD2 (6 bases). Germline V gives CDR1 SGHVS, CDR2 FQNEAQ. This CDR3 region has 15 residues. Trimming left V 3 bases short and J 2 bases short, with 14 bases between. CDR3 DNA sequence: TGTGCCAGCAGCTTTTCCGAGCGGGTTGCCTACGAGCAGTACTTC. Protein sequence: CASSFSERVAYEQYF.

This clone was seen only a few times. The chain couples TRBV2 to TRBJ1-1; 7 bases align to TRBD1. This CDR3 comprises 14 residues. J lost 5 bases, V lost 6 bases, and 9 bases had no gene match. The germline CDR1 and CDR2 sequences are SNHLY and FYNNEI. CDR3 sequence (DNA): TGTGCCAGCAGGTTATTGCAGGGGGTAACTGAAGCTTTCTTT. This translates into CASRLLQGVTEAFF.

This clone has more than one count but fewer than ten. The chain employs TRBV27 and TRBJ1-5; possible D gene TRBD1, 5 bases. V lost 5 bases, J lost 0 bases, and 8 bases lay in between. This CDR3 contains 14 residues. Germline CDR1 and CDR2: MNHEY and SMNVEV (reference sequence). CDR3 in amino acids: CASSQGYSNQPQHF. In DNA form, the CDR3 reads TGTGCCAGCAGTCAGGGATATAGCAATCAGCCCCAGCATTTT.

The gene calls are TRBV7-2 and TRBJ1-3, with a tentative D call TRBD1 (6 bases). Trimming left V 0 bases short and J 6 bases short, with 9 bases between. In germline, CDR1 is SGHTA, CDR2 FQGNSA. This CDR3 contains 14 residues. CDR3 region: CASSLAGQLNTIYF. The CDR3 bases are TGTGCCAGCAGCTTAGCAGGACAGTTAAACACCATATATTTT. The entire variable domain, with the rest obtained from reference TRBV7-2 and TRBJ1-3, is as follows: GAGVSQSPSNKVTEKGKDVELRCDPISGHTALYWYRQSLGQGLEFLIYFQGNSAPDKSGLPSDRFSAERTGGSVSTLTIQRTQQEDSAVYLCASSLAGQLNTIYFGEGSWLTVV.

V gene TRBV11-1 combines with J gene TRBJ1-1, with D tentatively TRBD1 (6 bases). CDR3 length: 16 residues. CDR1 SGHAT and CDR2 FQDESV come from the germline V gene (reference sequence). The V gene lost 5 bases and the J gene lost 6 bases, with 22 bases spanning the gap. As DNA, the CDR3 is TGTGCCAGCAGCGATACTGGGGTCGGCAGGGGTGCTGAAGCTTTCTTT. This gives the protein CASSDTGVGRGAEAFF.